Presented here are 19 T cell receptor beta chains from one specimen sequenced in a study of T cell responses to AZD1222 COVID-19 vaccine. Sequencing was performed with immunoSEQ multiplex PCR; in TCRdb, only in-frame clones are kept and a portion is missing. The sample has fewer than 150,000 clones, more than 70% seen once. This specimen was peripheral blood, taken 28 days after the second AZD1222 dose. The receptors were gathered from an adult who received the AZD1222 COVID-19 vaccine.

The chain combines TRBV4-3 with TRBJ1-4; 7 nucleotides match TRBD1. J gave up 3 bases and V 0 bases, and 4 bases lay outside the gene matches. Germline CDR1 and CDR2: LGHNA and YSLEER. The CDR3 is 16 amino acids. The CDR3 reads CASSQDLQGSNEKLFF. CDR3 nucleotide sequence: TGCGCCAGCAGCCAAGACTTACAGGGGTCTAATGAAAAACTGTTTTTT.

The CDR3 sequence: CASSEASGSNQPQHF. CDR3 coding DNA: TGTGCCAGCAGTGAAGCGTCGGGCAGCAATCAGCCCCAGCATTTT. The genes are TRBV2 and TRBJ1-5, with D unclear. The CDR3 has 15 amino acids. V lost 0 bases, J lost 1 base, and 7 bases lay in between. Germline V lookup: CDR1 SNHLY, CDR2 FYNNEI.

The V gene is TRBV6-5, the J gene TRBJ1-1, with 7 nucleotides matching TRBD1. V dropped 4 bases and J dropped 7; count of bases not matched to a gene: 15. The CDR3 is 16 amino acids. In germline, CDR1 is MNHEY, CDR2 SVGAGI. As DNA, the CDR3 is TGTGCCAGCAGTTCAGCCCGGGGAGGGGGCTTGGGTGAAGCTTTCTTT. Translating it yields CASSSARGGGLGEAFF.

The rearrangement uses TRBV12-3 or TRBV12-4 and TRBJ1-2; no definite D call. The CDR3 contains 13 residues. Trimming removed 6 bases from V and 8 bases from J, with 16 bases in between. The CDR3 DNA sequence: TGTGCCAGCAGCCCAAGGGCCATCCGCGGCTACACCTTC. Its translation: CASSPRAIRGYTF.

The chain combines TRBV7-2 with TRBJ2-1; the match to TRBD2 covers 11 bases. J gave up 7 bases and V 5 bases, and 7 bases lay outside the gene matches. This CDR3 spans 15 amino acids. CDR1 is SGHTA, CDR2 FQGNSA, per germline. CDR3 sequence reads: CASSPRTSGLNEQFF. DNA of the CDR3: TGTGCCAGCAGCCCACGGACTAGCGGGTTAAATGAGCAGTTCTTC.

V usage is TRBV7-2 and J usage is TRBJ1-3; D not certain. Trimming took 5 bases from V and 0 from J, leaving 8 bases between them. The V gene's germline CDR1 is SGHTA and CDR2 FQGNSA. The CDR3 spans 14 residues. The CDR3 DNA is TGTGCCAGCAGCCGGGAGGGCTCTGGAAACACCATATATTTT. Its translation: CASSREGSGNTIYF.

The rearrangement joins TRBV7-2 to TRBJ1-2; 8 nucleotides align to TRBD1. Trimming removed 1 base from V and 4 bases from J; junction bases left unmatched: 2. The CDR3 is made up of 14 amino acids. Germline-derived CDR1 and CDR2 are SGHTA and FQGNSA. DNA for the CDR3: TGTGCCAGCAGCTTAGGGACAGGGACCTATGGCTACACCTTC. It codes for CASSLGTGTYGYTF.

This chain links TRBV5-6 with TRBJ1-2; possibly TRBD1 for D (5 bases). V was clipped by 4 bases and J by 4 bases, with 14 bases between them. The germline V gene encodes CDR1 SGHDT and CDR2 YYEEEE. The CDR3 length is 14 residues. Here the CDR3 reads CASSPGTASYGYTF. DNA for the CDR3: TGTGCCAGCAGCCCCGGGACGGCAAGCTATGGCTACACCTTC.

The chain recombines TRBV3-1 (or the pseudogene TRBV3-2) with TRBJ2-2; perhaps TRBD1 as D (6 bases). In germline, CDR1 is LGHDT, CDR2 YNNKEL (reference sequence). The CDR3 totals 12 residues. The ends were cut back, 7 bases at V and 4 bases at J, with 7 bases in the middle. The chain's CDR3 is CASIGGTGELFF. CDR3 nucleotides: TGTGCCAGCATAGGGGGCACCGGGGAGCTGTTTTTT.

The chain recombines TRBV15 with TRBJ2-7, with TRBD2 matching 13 bases. The CDR3 extends over 18 amino acids. V shed 0 bases and J 3 bases; nucleotides not matched to a gene: 8. Germline V CDR1 and CDR2: LNHNV, YYDKDF (reference sequence). This CDR3 is CATSRDHRTSGGNYEQYF. The CDR3 DNA follows: TGTGCCACCAGCAGAGATCACAGGACTAGCGGGGGCAACTACGAGCAGTACTTC.

The chain joins TRBV5-5 to TRBJ2-3; D ambiguous. CDR3 length equals 13 residues. The V gene lost 2 bases and the J gene lost 4 bases, with 8 bases spanning the gap. Germline-derived CDR1 and CDR2 are SGHKS and YYEKEE (reference sequence). CDR3 sequence (DNA): TGTGCCAGCAGCTTTTCTCCCCCAGATACGCAGTATTTT. Protein product: CASSFSPPDTQYF.

This rearrangement joins TRBV7-9 to TRBJ1-1, with D possibly being TRBD1 (5 bases). Per germline, CDR1 SEHNR and CDR2 FQNEAQ (reference sequence). V was trimmed by 4 bases and J by 1 base, leaving 13 bases between them. The CDR3 covers 15 residues. The DNA of the CDR3 is TGTGCCAGCAGCTCCGTAGGGGCGCGGAACACTGAAGCTTTCTTT. This codes for CASSSVGARNTEAFF.

The chain links TRBV28 to TRBJ1-2; D is possibly TRBD1 (6 bases). Germline values: CDR1 MDHEN, CDR2 SYDVKM. The CDR3 sequence is 16 residues long. V lost 8 bases and J 10 bases, leaving 29 bases between the germline ends. The DNA of the CDR3 is TGTGCCAGCGAACCTATTTGGGAAGGGGGGACTATGGACTACACCTTC. Translating it yields CASEPIWEGGTMDYTF.

The rearrangement uses TRBV11-2 and TRBJ2-2; D perhaps matches TRBD2 (6 bases). This CDR3 is 15 amino acids long. V was cut by 5 bases and J by 5 bases, with 15 bases left in between. Per germline, CDR1 SGHAT and CDR2 FQNNGV. This chain's CDR3 is CASSLGTRNTGELFF. For the CDR3, the DNA is TGTGCCAGCAGCCTAGGGACTCGCAATACCGGGGAGCTGTTTTTT.

This clone appeared once. V and J are TRBV18 and TRBJ2-3; 9 bases align to TRBD2. Trimming cost V 3 bases and J 4 bases; bases outside gene matches: 5. The CDR3 length is 15 residues. CDR1 and CDR2 from the germline V gene are KGHSH and LQKENI. The CDR3 bases are TGTGCCAGCTCACCGGGCGGGAGGGATCCAGATACGCAGTATTTT. The encoded protein is CASSPGGRDPDTQYF.

V gene TRBV20-1 combines with J gene TRBJ2-1; D is perhaps TRBD1 or TRBD2 (5 bases each). The CDR3 covers 11 residues. Germline V lookup: CDR1 DFQATT, CDR2 SNEGSKA (reference sequence). V was cut by 3 bases and J by 14 bases, with 14 bases left in between. As DNA, the CDR3 is TGCAGTGCTAGGGGGGTGAGCCAGAAGTTCTTC. Its protein product is CSARGVSQKFF.

J is TRBJ2-2 and V is TRBV7-2; D is unresolved. V dropped 1 base and J dropped 6 bases, with 6 bases sitting between them. CDR1 is SGHTA and CDR2 is FQGNSA in the germline V gene. The CDR3 runs 13 residues. CDR3 in DNA: TGTGCCAGCAGCTTAGTGATCGCCGGGGAGCTGTTTTTT. Amino acids: CASSLVIAGELFF.

The gene calls are TRBV4-2 and TRBJ1-5, with 7 bases fitting TRBD1. V was clipped by 0 bases and J by 0 bases; unmatched bases: 2. The CDR3 has 16 amino acids. Germline V lookup: CDR1 LGHNA, CDR2 YNFKEQ. CDR3: CASSQETGVSNQPQHF. CDR3 nucleotide sequence: TGTGCCAGCAGCCAAGAAACAGGGGTTAGCAATCAGCCCCAGCATTTT.

The rearrangement uses TRBV27 and TRBJ1-2, with D perhaps TRBD1 (5 bases). In germline, CDR1 is MNHEY, CDR2 SMNVEV (reference sequence). This CDR3 contains 13 residues. Trimming took 2 bases from V and 5 from J, leaving 9 bases between them. In nucleotides, the CDR3 is TGTGCCAGCAGTTTAAGGGGAGTTTATGGCTACACCTTC. This translates into CASSLRGVYGYTF.